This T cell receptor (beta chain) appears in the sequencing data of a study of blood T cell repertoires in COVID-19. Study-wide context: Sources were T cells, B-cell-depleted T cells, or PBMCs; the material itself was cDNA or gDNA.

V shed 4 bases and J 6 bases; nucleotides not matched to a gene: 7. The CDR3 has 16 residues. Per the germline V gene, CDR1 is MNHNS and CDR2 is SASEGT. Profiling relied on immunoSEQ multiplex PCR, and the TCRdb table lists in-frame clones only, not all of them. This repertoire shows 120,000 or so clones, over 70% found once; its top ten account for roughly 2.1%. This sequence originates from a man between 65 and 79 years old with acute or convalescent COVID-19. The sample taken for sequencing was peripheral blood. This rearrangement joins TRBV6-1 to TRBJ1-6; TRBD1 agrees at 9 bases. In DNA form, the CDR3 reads TGTGCCAGCAGTGGGACAGGGGCTGACCGTAATTCACCCCTCCACTTT. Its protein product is CASSGTGADRNSPLHF.